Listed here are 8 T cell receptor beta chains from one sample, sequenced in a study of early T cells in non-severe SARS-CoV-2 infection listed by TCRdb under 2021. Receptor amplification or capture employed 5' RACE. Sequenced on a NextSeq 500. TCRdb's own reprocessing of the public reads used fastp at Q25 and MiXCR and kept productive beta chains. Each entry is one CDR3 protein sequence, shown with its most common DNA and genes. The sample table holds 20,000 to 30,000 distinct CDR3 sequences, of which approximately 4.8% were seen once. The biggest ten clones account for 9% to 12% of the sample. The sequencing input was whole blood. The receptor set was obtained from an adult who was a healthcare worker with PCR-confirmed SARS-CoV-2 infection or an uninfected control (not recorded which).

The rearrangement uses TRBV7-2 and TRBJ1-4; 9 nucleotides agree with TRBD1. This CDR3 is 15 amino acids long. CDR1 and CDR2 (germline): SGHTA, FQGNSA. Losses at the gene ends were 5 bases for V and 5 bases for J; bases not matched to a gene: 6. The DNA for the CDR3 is TGTGCCAGCAGCCAGGACAGGGGCAAAAATGAAAAACTGTTTTTT. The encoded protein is CASSQDRGKNEKLFF.

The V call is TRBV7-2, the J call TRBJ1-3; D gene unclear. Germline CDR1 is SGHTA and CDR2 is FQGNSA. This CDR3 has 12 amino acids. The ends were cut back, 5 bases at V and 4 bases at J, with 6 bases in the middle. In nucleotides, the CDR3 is TGTGCCAGCAGCCAAACAGGAAACACCATATATTTT. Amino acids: CASSQTGNTIYF.

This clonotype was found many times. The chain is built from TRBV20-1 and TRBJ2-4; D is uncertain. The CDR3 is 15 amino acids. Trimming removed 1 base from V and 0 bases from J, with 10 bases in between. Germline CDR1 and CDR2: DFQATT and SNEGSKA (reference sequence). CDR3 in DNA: TGCAGTGCTAGAGTTGCACAGCTAGCCAAAAACATTCAGTACTTC. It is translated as CSARVAQLAKNIQYF.

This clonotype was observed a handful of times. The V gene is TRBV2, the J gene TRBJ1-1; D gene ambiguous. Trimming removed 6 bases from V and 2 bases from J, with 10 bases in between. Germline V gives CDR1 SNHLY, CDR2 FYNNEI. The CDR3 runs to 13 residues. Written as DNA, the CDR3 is TGTGCCAGCAGGGTTGAGGGAAACACTGAAGCTTTCTTT. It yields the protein CASRVEGNTEAFF. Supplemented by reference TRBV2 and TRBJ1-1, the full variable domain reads EPEVTQTPSHQVTQMGQEVILRCVPISNHLYFYWYRQILGQKVEFLVSFYNNEISEKSEIFDDQFSVERPDGSNFTLKIRSTKLEDSAMYFCASRVEGNTEAFFGQGTRLTVV.

CDR3 sequence reads: CASSTPGTGVLSTDTQYF. The CDR3 nucleotides read TGTGCCAGCAGCACCCCCGGGACAGGGGTCCTCTCCACAGATACGCAGTATTTT. The V gene is TRBV28, the J gene TRBJ2-3, with TRBD1 identical over 10 bases. CDR1 and CDR2 (germline): MDHEN, SYDVKM. Germline trimming cut 6 bases from V and 2 bases from J; bases unmatched to any gene: 14. The CDR3 is 18 amino acids. Looking up the rest from reference TRBV28 and TRBJ2-3 gives the full variable domain: DVKVTQSSRYLVKRTGEKVFLECVQDMDHENMFWYRQDPGLGLRLIYFSYDVKMKEKGDIPEGYSVSREKKERFSLILESASTNQTSMYLCASSTPGTGVLSTDTQYFGPGTRLTVL.

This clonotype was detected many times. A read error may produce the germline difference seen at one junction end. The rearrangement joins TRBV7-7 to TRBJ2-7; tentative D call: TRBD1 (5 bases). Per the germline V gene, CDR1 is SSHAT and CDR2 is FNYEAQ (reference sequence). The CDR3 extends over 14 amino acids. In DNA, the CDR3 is TGTGCTAGCAGCTTAGGGCAGGGTCGGCACGAGCAGTACTTC. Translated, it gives CASSLGQGRHEQYF.

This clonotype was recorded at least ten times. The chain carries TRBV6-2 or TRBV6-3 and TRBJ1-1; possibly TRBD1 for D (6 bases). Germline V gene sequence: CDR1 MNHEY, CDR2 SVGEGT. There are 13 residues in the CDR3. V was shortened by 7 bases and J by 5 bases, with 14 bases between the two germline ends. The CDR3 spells CASKHRVRTEAFF. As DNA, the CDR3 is TGTGCCAGCAAACACAGGGTTCGTACTGAAGCTTTCTTT.

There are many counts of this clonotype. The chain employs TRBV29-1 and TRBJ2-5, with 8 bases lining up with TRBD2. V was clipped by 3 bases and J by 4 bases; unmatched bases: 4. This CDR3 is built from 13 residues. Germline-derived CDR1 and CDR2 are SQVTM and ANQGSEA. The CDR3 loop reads CSVDGGGRETQYF. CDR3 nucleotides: TGCAGCGTTGACGGCGGGGGGCGAGAGACCCAGTACTTC.